This entry describes one T cell receptor beta chain. What it recognizes is unknown. Profiling relied on immunoSEQ multiplex PCR, and the TCRdb table lists in-frame clones only, not all of them. The sample includes about 19,000 clones, around 85% of them seen just once. This sample is drawn from a study of somatic mutations in cytotoxic T cells in rheumatoid arthritis. Whole-study context: Patient blood (less than 32 ml EDTA) was drawn right after diagnosis, before any treatment. Study results and caveats: Each of about an eighth of the roughly 60 patients had a largest CD8+ clone that made up more than 20% of CD8+ cells. Among patients with rheumatoid arthritis, but not healthy controls, CD8+ clonality increased with age.

V was pared by 0 bases and J by 0 bases, with 7 bases between. Germline CDR1 and CDR2: SGHRS and YFSETQ. The CDR3 loop spans 15 amino acids. After CD4+ and CD8+ cells were isolated by positive magnetic bead selection, their purity was checked by flow cytometry. The specimen was CD8+ T cells sorted from blood. The sequence derives from a woman in her thirties or forties with rheumatoid arthritis. The chain combines TRBV5-1 with TRBJ1-3; D uncertain. DNA for the CDR3: TGCGCCAGCAGCTTGGGCACCGGCTCTGGAAACACCATATATTTT. It is translated as CASSLGTGSGNTIYF.